This TCR beta chain was documented in a study of blood T cells in healthy people across ages. Each sample yielded at least 6 million isolated PBMCs. Next came a second PCR, run for about 6 to 11 cycles, which used a sample-barcoded 5' primer along with a J-beta primer mix. TCRdb re-derived calls from the 5' RACE reads in MiXCR, one entry per CDR3 protein. The data show about 1.6 million distinct CDR3 sequences, with approximately 32% seen just once and around 11% held by the top ten. The table lists this clonotype with many counts. The CDR3 extends over 14 amino acids. Germline assignment: CDR1 SEHNR and CDR2 FQNEAQ (reference sequence). The V gene lost 2 bases and the J gene lost 0 bases, with 7 bases spanning the gap.

The clonotype comes from a woman in her twenties or thirties in good health. J is TRBJ1-2 and V is TRBV7-9; a weak D match, TRBD1 (5 bases). Sequencing was performed on blood. DNA for the CDR3: TGTGCCAGCAGCTTATTGGGGGCTAACTATGGCTACACCTTC. It translates to CASSLLGANYGYTF.